These 21 T cell receptor beta chains were all obtained from the same sample, sequenced in a study of blood T cells in healthy people across ages. For the second PCR, which ran for about 6 to 12 cycles, a sample-barcoded 5' primer and a J-beta primer mix were used. One entry per CDR3 protein results from TCRdb running MiXCR on the 5' RACE reads. The table lists about 840,000 distinct CDR3 sequences, about 27% of them singletons. These data were also reused for a study on T cells of mothers and their children.

Material for sequencing was blood. The receptors originated from a woman aged 40 to 50 in good health.

To note about this clonotype: A much larger clone lies a single base off, so this may be a read error. The chain uses TRBV29-1 and TRBJ1-2; a possible D gene is TRBD1 (5 bases). Germline values: CDR1 SQVTM, CDR2 ANQGSEA. The CDR3 length is 14 residues. V lost 0 bases and J lost 6, with 14 bases in between. The CDR3 spells CSVEERGRRDGYTF. CDR3 sequence (DNA): TGCAGCGTTGAAGAACGGGGGAGGAGGGATGGCTACACCTTC.

With regard to this clonotype: Sequence at one end of the junction differs from germline and may be a read error. The V call is TRBV9, the J call TRBJ2-7; weak D call: TRBD2 (5 bases). This CDR3 is built from 15 residues. The germline V gene encodes CDR1 SGDLS and CDR2 YYNGEE. The CDR3: CVSSVGGSGTCEQYF. Written as DNA, the CDR3 is TGTGTCAGCAGCGTAGGTGGAAGCGGTACCTGCGAGCAGTACTTC.

This clonotype showed up just a few times. The chain recombines TRBV6-6 with TRBJ2-5; 11 bases agree with TRBD1. Trimming took 4 bases from V and 4 from J; bases not matched to a gene: 11. CDR1 is MNHNY and CDR2 is SVGAGI in the germline V gene (reference sequence). The CDR3 covers 17 residues. CDR3: CASSFAGTGGVGETQYF. The CDR3 DNA reads as TGTGCCAGCAGTTTCGCCGGGACAGGGGGGGTTGGAGAGACCCAGTACTTC.

This chain uses TRBV6-1 with TRBJ2-5, with a weak D call TRBD1 (5 bases). The CDR3 loop spans 12 amino acids. The V gene lost 4 bases and the J gene lost 5 bases, with 8 bases spanning the gap. CDR1 is MNHNS and CDR2 is SASEGT in the germline V gene. The CDR3 protein is CASSGYRETQYF. CDR3 DNA: TGTGCCAGCAGTGGGTACAGGGAGACCCAGTACTTC.

To note about this clonotype: A much larger clone differs by one base, so this may be a read error. The CDR3 reads CATGPLSGTNVLTF. DNA for the CDR3: TGTGCCACCGGGCCCCTCTCTGGGACCAACGTCCTGACTTTC. This chain links TRBV7-2 with TRBJ2-6, with D uncertain. The CDR3 covers 14 residues. The V gene's germline CDR1 is SGHTA and CDR2 FQGNSA.

This chain connects TRBV10-2 to TRBJ2-7, with D perhaps TRBD2 (6 bases). Between the trimmed V and J ends, which lost 7 bases and 2 bases, there was a span of 18 bases. This CDR3 is 15 amino acids long. Germline assignment: CDR1 WSHSY and CDR2 SAAADI. CDR3 in amino acids: CASTQTAGITYEQYF. The CDR3 DNA reads as TGCGCCAGCACCCAAACGGCGGGGATCACCTACGAGCAGTACTTC.

The chain combines TRBV7-6 with TRBJ2-1; D is perhaps TRBD1 or TRBD2 (5 bases each). Trimming cost V 5 bases and J 1 base, with 33 bases left between them. Germline CDR1 and CDR2: SGHVS and FNYEAQ. The CDR3 consists of 22 residues. The CDR3 loop reads CASSPRGPLATPLEASYNEQFF. CDR3 nucleotides: TGTGCCAGCAGCCCTAGGGGTCCTCTAGCAACCCCGCTCGAAGCATCCTACAATGAGCAGTTCTTC.

V is TRBV3-1 and J is TRBJ2-1; 8 bases align to TRBD1. The germline CDR1 and CDR2 sequences are LGHDT and YNNKEL (reference sequence). The V segment lost 4 bases and the J segment 3 bases; nucleotides outside the gene matches: 5. The CDR3 contains 15 residues. The CDR3 spells CASSPFGQGYNEQFF. In nucleotides, the CDR3 is TGTGCCAGCAGCCCATTCGGACAGGGCTACAATGAGCAGTTCTTC.

This clonotype was detected ten times or more. The chain uses TRBV20-1 and TRBJ2-1; perhaps TRBD1 as D (5 bases). V was clipped by 6 bases and J by 7 bases, with 10 bases between them. CDR1 DFQATT and CDR2 SNEGSKA come from the germline V gene (reference sequence). This CDR3 has 11 amino acids. The CDR3 sequence is CSALQENEQFF. CDR3 nucleotides: TGCAGTGCGCTACAGGAAAATGAGCAGTTCTTC.

This clonotype was picked up many times. J is TRBJ2-6 and V is TRBV4-3; D ambiguous. Trimming shortened V by 1 base and J by 2 bases, and 6 bases separated the two germline ends. Looked up from germline, CDR1 is LGHNA and CDR2 is YSLEER. This CDR3 region has 15 residues. The chain's CDR3 is CASSQGPPGANVLTF. CDR3 coding DNA: TGCGCCAGCAGCCAAGGTCCGCCTGGGGCCAACGTCCTGACTTTC.

To note about this clonotype: The germline gene is not matched at one end of the junction; a read error may be the cause. The chain recombines TRBV19 with TRBJ2-5, with 7 bases that match TRBD1. Judging by the DNA end, TRBJ2-7 fits better; the J call may be wrong. CDR1 and CDR2 from the germline V gene are LNHDA and SQIVND (reference sequence). CDR3 size: 14 residues. CDR3 nucleotide sequence: TGTGCCGGTAGTACGGGACAGACCTTTTACGAGCAGTACTTC. This translates into CAGSTGQTFYEQYF.

V usage is TRBV20-1 and J usage is TRBJ2-3; D perhaps matches TRBD2 (6 bases). The CDR3 consists of 14 residues. Germline CDR1 and CDR2: DFQATT and SNEGSKA (reference sequence). Trimming removed 5 bases from V and 3 bases from J, with 15 bases in between. The CDR3 DNA sequence: TGCAGTGCTCCCTCACGGGGGTCTACAGATACGCAGTATTTT. Translation gives CSAPSRGSTDTQYF.

This clonotype has ten or more counts. The CDR3 reads CSARDQRGVLTF. The CDR3 coding sequence is TGCAGTGCTAGAGATCAAAGGGGGGTACTCACCTTC. The chain has TRBV20-1 and TRBJ1-2, with a possible D match to TRBD1 (6 bases). This CDR3 has 12 residues. The germline V and J ends were trimmed by 0 bases and 13 bases, with 15 bases remaining between them. In germline, CDR1 is DFQATT, CDR2 SNEGSKA (reference sequence).

As for this clonotype: A much bigger clone sits one base away, suggesting this may be a read error. The genes are TRBV9 and TRBJ1-2; perhaps TRBD1 as D (6 bases). This CDR3 is 16 amino acids long. CDR1 and CDR2 (germline): SGDLS, YYNGEE. Trimming removed 0 bases at V and 4 bases at J, with 16 bases between. The CDR3 nucleotides are TGTGCCAGCAGCGTAGACATGGGGGGCCGTCTCTATGGCTACACCTTC. This codes for CASSVDMGGRLYGYTF.

This clonotype was picked up many times. V and J are TRBV10-3 and TRBJ2-7; D is unresolved. Trimming removed 6 bases at V and 0 bases at J, with 9 bases between. CDR1 ENHRY and CDR2 SYGVKD come from the germline V gene. The CDR3 is 13 residues long. The CDR3 reads CAIRGGPSYEQYF. The DNA of the CDR3 is TGTGCCATCAGAGGTGGACCCTCCTACGAGCAGTACTTC.

This clonotype was seen only a few times. A much larger clonotype is one base distant, so this may be a read error. V and J are TRBV5-6 and TRBJ2-5; D is perhaps TRBD2 (6 bases). Trimming took 0 bases from V and 11 from J, leaving 17 bases between them. Germline V gene lookup returns CDR1 SGHDT and CDR2 YYEEEE. The CDR3 has 14 amino acids. The CDR3 loop is CASSLVGGSNEQYF. The CDR3 DNA is TGTGCCAGCAGCTTGGTAGGAGGGTCCAATGAGCAGTACTTC.

The chain recombines TRBV7-2 with TRBJ2-2; 7 bases fit TRBD2. The germline CDR1 and CDR2 sequences are SGHTA and FQGNSA. This CDR3 comprises 17 residues. The ends lost 1 base at V and 2 bases at J; junction bases unmatched: 7. The chain's CDR3 is CASSLEKVAGNTGELFF. The DNA of the CDR3 is TGTGCCAGCAGCTTAGAAAAAGTAGCGGGTAACACCGGGGAGCTGTTTTTT.

This clonotype was detected a few times. The J gene is TRBJ2-7, the V gene TRBV18; D possibly corresponds to TRBD2 (5 bases). The germline V and J ends were trimmed by 2 bases and 6 bases, with 17 bases remaining between them. CDR3 length: 15 residues. Germline assignment: CDR1 KGHSH and CDR2 LQKENI. The CDR3: CASSPSWQSAGEQYF. The DNA of the CDR3 is TGTGCCAGCTCACCATCGTGGCAGAGTGCGGGCGAGCAGTACTTC.

This clonotype has just a few counts. The V gene is TRBV7-2, the J gene TRBJ2-5, with D maybe TRBD1 (5 bases). The CDR3 has 14 amino acids. V was shortened by 2 bases and J by 5 bases, with 12 bases between the two germline ends. The V gene's germline CDR1 is SGHTA and CDR2 FQGNSA. In DNA form, the CDR3 reads TGTGCCAGCAGCTTATCAGGGCTGGACGAGACCCAGTACTTC. Encoded protein: CASSLSGLDETQYF.

A remark on this clonotype: An end of the junction does not agree with germline; a read error may underlie this. The CDR3 bases are TGCGGTGCTAGAGATCGGGAAATGAGCACAGATACGCAGTATTTT. Its protein product is CGARDREMSTDTQYF. The rearrangement links TRBV20-1 to TRBJ2-3, with D possibly being TRBD2 (5 bases). Germline CDR1 DFQATT, CDR2 SNEGSKA (reference sequence). The CDR3 loop spans 15 amino acids.

Worth noting for this clonotype: At one boundary the junction diverges from the germline segment, which might be a read error. The gene calls are TRBV7-2 and TRBJ1-5; TRBD1 matches 7 bases. Germline CDR1 and CDR2: SGHTA and FQGNSA. This CDR3 has 12 amino acids. The CDR3, as DNA: TGTGCCAACAGCACAAATCCTGGGACAGCCCATTTT. It specifies CANSTNPGTAHF. The whole variable domain, remainder taken from reference TRBV7-2 and TRBJ1-5, is GAGVSQSPSNKVTEKGKDVELRCDPISGHTALYWYRQSLGQGLEFLIYFQGNSAPDKSGLPSDRFSAERTGGSVSTLTIQRTQQEDSAVYLCANSTNPGTAHFGDGTRLSIL.